This T cell receptor (beta chain) was sequenced during a study of blood T cells in healthy people across ages. Study-level findings and limits: Unsorted PBMC material precluded a definitive naive versus antigen-experienced comparison.

Trimming shortened V by 5 bases and J by 2 bases, and 19 bases separated the two germline ends. The V gene's germline CDR1 is SGHTA and CDR2 FQGTGA. There are 16 residues in the CDR3. A second PCR of 7 to 11 cycles used a sample-barcoded 5' primer and a J-beta primer mix. The authors tagged each cDNA molecule using a template-switch adaptor with 12 random nucleotides. MiXCR was run by TCRdb on the 5' RACE reads, yielding one entry per CDR3 protein. Here the sample spans fewer than 800,000 distinct CDR3 sequences, about 30% being singletons. This clonotype was seen at least ten times. Antigen specificity is unknown.

This clonotype was obtained from a woman of 80 years or more in good health. This chain joins TRBV7-3 and TRBJ2-7, with D possibly TRBD1 on 6 matching bases. Source material: blood. The CDR3 is CASSTLNRVGAYEQYF. In DNA form, the CDR3 reads TGTGCCAGCAGCACCTTAAACAGGGTCGGTGCCTACGAGCAGTACTTC. Full variable domain (rest looked up from reference TRBV7-3 and TRBJ2-7): GAGVSQTPSNKVTEKGKYVELRCDPISGHTALYWYRQSLGQGPEFLIYFQGTGAADDSGLPNDRFFAVRPEGSVSTLKIQRTERGDSAVYLCASSTLNRVGAYEQYFGPGTRLTVT.